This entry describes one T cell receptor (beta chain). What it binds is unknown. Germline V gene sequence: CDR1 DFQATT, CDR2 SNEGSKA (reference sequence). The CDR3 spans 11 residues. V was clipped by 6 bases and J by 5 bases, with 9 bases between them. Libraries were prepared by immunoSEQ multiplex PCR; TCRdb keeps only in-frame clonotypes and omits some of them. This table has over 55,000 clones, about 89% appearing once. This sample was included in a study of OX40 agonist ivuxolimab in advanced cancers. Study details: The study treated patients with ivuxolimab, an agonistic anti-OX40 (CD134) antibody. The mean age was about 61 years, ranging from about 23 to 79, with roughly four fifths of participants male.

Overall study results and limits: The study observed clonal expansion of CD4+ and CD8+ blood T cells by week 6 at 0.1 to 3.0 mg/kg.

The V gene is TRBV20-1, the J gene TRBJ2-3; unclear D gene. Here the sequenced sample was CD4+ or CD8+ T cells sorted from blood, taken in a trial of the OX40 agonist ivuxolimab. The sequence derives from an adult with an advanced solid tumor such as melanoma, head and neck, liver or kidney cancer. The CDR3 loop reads CSAIIGDTQYF. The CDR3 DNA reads TGCAGTGCCATTATAGGAGATACGCAGTATTTT.